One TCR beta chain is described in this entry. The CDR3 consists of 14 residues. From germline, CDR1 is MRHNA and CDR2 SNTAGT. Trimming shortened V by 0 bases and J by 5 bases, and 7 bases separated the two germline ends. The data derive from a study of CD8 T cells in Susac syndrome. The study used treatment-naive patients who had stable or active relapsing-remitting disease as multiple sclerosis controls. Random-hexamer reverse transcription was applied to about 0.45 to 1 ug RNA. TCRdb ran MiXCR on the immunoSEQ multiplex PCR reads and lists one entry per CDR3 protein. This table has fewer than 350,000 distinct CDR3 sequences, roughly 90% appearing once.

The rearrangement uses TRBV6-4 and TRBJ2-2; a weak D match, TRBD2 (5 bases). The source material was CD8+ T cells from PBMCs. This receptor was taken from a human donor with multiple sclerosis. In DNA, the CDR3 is TGTGCCAGCAGTGACTCTCCGGGGACCGGGGAGCTGTTTTTT. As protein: CASSDSPGTGELFF.